These T cell receptor beta chains were read from a single sample in a study of blood T cells in healthy people across ages. From the 5' RACE reads, TCRdb called clonotypes with MiXCR, one entry per CDR3 protein. Seen here are almost 1 million distinct CDR3 sequences, around 54% observed once, and the top ten hold about a fifth. Sequenced input: blood. The receptors originated from a woman aged 60-75 years in good health. CDR3s include the opening cysteine and the closing phenylalanine or tryptophan. Each record gives: CDR3 length, D gene, clone size, V gene, J gene, CDR3 protein, CDR3 DNA. The D gene is left open where the match is weak. A clone size is listed for some rows: how often the clone was seen (once, few, many), or a class if it is expanded.

16	TRBD1	NA	TRBV5-1	TRBJ2-7	CASSLGSGTGPDEQYF	TGCGCCAGCAGCTTGGGGTCCGGGACAGGGCCCGACGAGCAGTACTTC
16	TRBD1	NA	TRBV27	TRBJ1-1	CASSSTRGTGDAEAFF	TGTGCCAGCAGTTCTACCAGGGGGACAGGGGATGCTGAAGCTTTCTTT
14	NA	NA	TRBV24-1	TRBJ2-3	CATRDTESTDTQYF	TGTGCCACCAGGGACACCGAAAGCACAGATACGCAGTATTTT
15	TRBD2	NA	TRBV5-1	TRBJ2-5	CASGTSGSVVETQYF	TGCGCCAGCGGAACTAGCGGGAGTGTGGTAGAGACCCAGTACTTC
12	NA	few	TRBV20-1	TRBJ2-3	CSAKGLVDTQYF	TGCAGTGCCAAGGGACTGGTAGATACGCAGTATTTT
13	NA	NA	TRBV4-2	TRBJ2-1	CASSQVRVNEQFF	TGTGCCAGCAGCCAAGTTCGAGTCAATGAGCAGTTCTTC
13	NA	NA	TRBV28	TRBJ1-5	CASTGTSNQPQHF	TGTGCCAGCACAGGGACGAGCAATCAGCCCCAGCATTTT
15	NA	NA	TRBV3-1	TRBJ2-1	CASTTIGRSVSEQFF	TGTGCCAGCACTACCATTGGTAGGAGCGTATCCGAGCAGTTCTTC
15	TRBD2	NA	TRBV20-1	TRBJ2-1	CSARDFSGRAGEQFF	TGCAGTGCTCGGGACTTTAGCGGGAGGGCGGGTGAGCAGTTCTTC
15	NA	NA	TRBV6-1	TRBJ1-5	CASSEYSNSNQPQHF	TGTGCCAGCAGTGAATACAGCAATAGCAATCAGCCCCAGCATTTT
13	NA	NA	TRBV9	TRBJ2-5	CASSVGPVYEQYF	TGTGCCAGCAGCGTAGGCCCAGTCTATGAGCAGTACTTC
13	NA	NA	TRBV28	TRBJ1-1	CASSFISNTEAFF	TGTGCCAGCAGTTTTATAAGTAACACTGAAGCTTTCTTT
20	NA	NA	TRBV28	TRBJ1-4	CASSTIRQDRIKTTNEKLFF	TGTGCCAGCAGTACCATCAGGCAAGACAGGATAAAAACAACTAATGAAAAACTGTTTTTT
16	NA	NA	TRBV12-3/TRBV12-4	TRBJ1-5	CASSFGSQDTNQPQHF	TGTGCCAGCAGTTTTGGGAGCCAGGACACAAATCAGCCCCAGCATTTT
16	NA	NA	TRBV28	TRBJ2-2	CASSPPGSGNTGELFF	TGTGCCAGCAGTCCACCCGGCAGCGGGAACACCGGGGAGCTGTTTTTT
14	NA	NA	TRBV7-9	TRBJ2-5	CASSSPLLEETQYF	TGTGCCAGCAGCTCCCCATTGCTGGAAGAGACCCAGTACTTC
12	TRBD2	NA	TRBV20-1	TRBJ2-1	CSARTSGTGLFF	TGCAGTGCTAGGACTAGCGGCACCGGGCTGTTCTTC
15	TRBD1	NA	TRBV19	TRBJ2-1	CASSMGDRDYNEQFF	TGTGCCAGTAGTATGGGGGACAGGGACTACAATGAGCAGTTCTTC
16	TRBD2	NA	TRBV10-2	TRBJ2-3	CASSESGSGSVYTQYF	TGCGCCAGCAGTGAGTCGGGTAGCGGGAGTGTATATACGCAGTATTTT
16	NA	NA	TRBV12-3/TRBV12-4	TRBJ2-7	CASSLMQGGKGGEQYF	TGTGCCAGCAGTTTGATGCAGGGGGGCAAAGGGGGCGAGCAGTACTTC
19	TRBD2	few	TRBV20-1	TRBJ2-1	CSARDMDLAGFSSYNEQFF	TGCAGTGCTAGAGATATGGATCTAGCGGGTTTTAGCTCCTACAATGAGCAGTTCTTC
15	NA	NA	TRBV3-1	TRBJ2-1	CASSPPWADYNEQFF	TGTGCCAGCAGCCCCCCTTGGGCAGACTACAATGAGCAGTTCTTC
14	NA	NA	TRBV18	TRBJ1-4	CASSAQQMGEKLFF	TGTGCCAGCTCAGCCCAGCAAATGGGTGAAAAACTGTTTTTT
14	TRBD2	few	TRBV9	TRBJ2-3	CASSTSGTADTQYF	TGTGCCAGCAGCACTAGCGGGACGGCAGATACGCAGTATTTT
16	NA	NA	TRBV5-1	TRBJ2-3	CASSLARLKSTDTQYF	TGCGCCAGCAGCTTGGCCAGACTAAAAAGCACAGATACGCAGTATTTT
15	NA	few	TRBV15	TRBJ1-6	CATGEATEDNSPLHF	TGTGCCACCGGAGAGGCAACCGAGGATAATTCACCCCTCCACTTT
16	NA	NA	TRBV29-1	TRBJ1-2	CSTLVEQGPPNYGYTF	TGCAGCACATTAGTGGAGCAGGGACCGCCTAACTATGGCTACACCTTC
12	NA	NA	TRBV6-2/TRBV6-3	TRBJ1-5	CASQASNQPQHF	TGTGCCAGCCAGGCGAGCAATCAGCCCCAGCATTTT
17	TRBD1	NA	TRBV15	TRBJ1-5	CATSRGTGVYGNQPQHF	TGTGCCACCAGCAGAGGGACAGGGGTGTATGGCAATCAGCCCCAGCATTTT
13	TRBD1	NA	TRBV10-3	TRBJ2-5	CAISVTGLETQYF	TGTGCCATCAGTGTGACAGGGTTGGAGACCCAGTACTTC
14	NA	NA	TRBV12-3/TRBV12-4	TRBJ2-5	CASSFEGSFETQYF	TGTGCCAGCAGTTTTGAGGGGAGCTTCGAGACCCAGTACTTC
14	NA	few	TRBV12-3/TRBV12-4	TRBJ2-7	CASSWGHPTYEQYF	TGTGCCAGCAGTTGGGGACACCCCACCTACGAGCAGTACTTC
13	NA	NA	TRBV29-1	TRBJ2-7	CSVEDRRNNEQYF	TGCAGCGTTGAAGACAGGAGGAACAACGAGCAGTACTTC
16	TRBD2	NA	TRBV5-1	TRBJ2-1	CASSLFPGGTYNEQFF	TGCGCCAGCAGCTTGTTTCCGGGAGGGACATACAATGAGCAGTTCTTC
16	TRBD2	few	TRBV4-2	TRBJ2-7	CASSQAGASGRYEQYF	TGTGCCAGCAGCCAAGCTGGGGCTAGCGGGAGGTACGAGCAGTACTTC
14	NA	NA	TRBV15	TRBJ2-3	CATSPGEVADTQYF	TGTGCCACCAGCCCGGGAGAGGTAGCAGATACGCAGTATTTT
15	NA	NA	TRBV10-3	TRBJ1-5	CAISRRGDSNQPQHF	TGTGCCATCAGTCGAAGGGGGGATAGCAATCAGCCCCAGCATTTT
14	NA	few	TRBV20-1	TRBJ2-7	CSANEGRRTYEQYF	TGCAGTGCCAATGAAGGTCGCAGGACCTACGAGCAGTACTTC
14	TRBD1	NA	TRBV4-1	TRBJ1-6	CASSQGDRNSPLHF	TGCGCCAGCAGCCAAGGGGACAGGAATTCACCCCTCCACTTT
15	NA	NA	TRBV9	TRBJ2-1	CASSGRDSSYNEQFF	TGTGCCAGCAGCGGCCGGGATAGCTCCTACAATGAGCAGTTCTTC